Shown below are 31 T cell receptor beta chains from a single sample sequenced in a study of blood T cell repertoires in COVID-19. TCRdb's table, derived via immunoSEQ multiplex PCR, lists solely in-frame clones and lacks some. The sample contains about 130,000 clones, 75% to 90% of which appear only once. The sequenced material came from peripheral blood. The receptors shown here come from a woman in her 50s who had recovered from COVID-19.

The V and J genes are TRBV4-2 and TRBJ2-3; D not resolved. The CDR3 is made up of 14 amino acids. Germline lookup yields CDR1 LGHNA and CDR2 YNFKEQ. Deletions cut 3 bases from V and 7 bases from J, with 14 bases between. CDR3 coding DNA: TGTGCCAGCAGCCATCGACTGGATGAGAATACGCAGTATTTT. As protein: CASSHRLDENTQYF.

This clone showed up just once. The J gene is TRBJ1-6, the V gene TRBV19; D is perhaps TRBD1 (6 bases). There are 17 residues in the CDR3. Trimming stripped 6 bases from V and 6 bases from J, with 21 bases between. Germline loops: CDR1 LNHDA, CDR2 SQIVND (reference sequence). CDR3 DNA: TGTGCCAGTAGCCCTCCCGGGCGGCAGGGGCCTAATTCACCCCTCCACTTT. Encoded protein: CASSPPGRQGPNSPLHF.

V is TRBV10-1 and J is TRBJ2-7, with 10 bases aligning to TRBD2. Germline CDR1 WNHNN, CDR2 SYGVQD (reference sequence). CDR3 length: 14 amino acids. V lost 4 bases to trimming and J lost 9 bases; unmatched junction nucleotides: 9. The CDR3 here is CASSGEREGIGQYF. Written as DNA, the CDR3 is TGCGCCAGCAGTGGGGAGCGGGAGGGTATTGGGCAGTACTTC.

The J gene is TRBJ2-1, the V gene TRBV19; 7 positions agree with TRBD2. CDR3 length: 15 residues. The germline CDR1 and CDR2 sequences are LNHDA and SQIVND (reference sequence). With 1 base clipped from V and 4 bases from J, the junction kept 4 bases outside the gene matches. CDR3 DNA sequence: TGTGCCAGTAGTATAGGGCGGGAGTGGTACAATGAGCAGTTCTTC. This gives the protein CASSIGREWYNEQFF.

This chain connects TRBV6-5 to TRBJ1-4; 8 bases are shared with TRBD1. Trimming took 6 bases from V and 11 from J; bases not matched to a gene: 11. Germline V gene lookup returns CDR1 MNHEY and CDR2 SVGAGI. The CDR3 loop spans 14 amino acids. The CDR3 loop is CASSPGQGYTKLFF. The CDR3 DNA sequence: TGTGCCAGCAGCCCAGGACAGGGATACACCAAACTGTTTTTT.

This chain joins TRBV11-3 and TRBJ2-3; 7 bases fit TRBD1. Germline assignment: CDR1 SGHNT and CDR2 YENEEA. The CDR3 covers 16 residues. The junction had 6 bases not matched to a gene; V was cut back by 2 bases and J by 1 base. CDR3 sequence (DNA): TGTGCCAGCAGCTTATCCGGGACAGCGGGCACAGATACGCAGTATTTT. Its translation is CASSLSGTAGTDTQYF.

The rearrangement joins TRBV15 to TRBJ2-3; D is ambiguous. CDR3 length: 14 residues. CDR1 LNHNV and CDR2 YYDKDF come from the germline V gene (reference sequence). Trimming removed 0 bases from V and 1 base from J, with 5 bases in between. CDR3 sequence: CATSRELRTDTQYF. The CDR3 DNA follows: TGTGCCACCAGCAGAGAACTGCGCACAGATACGCAGTATTTT.

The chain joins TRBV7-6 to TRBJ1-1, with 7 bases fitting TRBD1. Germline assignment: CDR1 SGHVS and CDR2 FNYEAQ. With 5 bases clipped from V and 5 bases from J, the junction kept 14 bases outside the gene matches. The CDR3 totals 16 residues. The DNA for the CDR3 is TGTGCCAGCAGCCGTCGGACAGGCGGTGTGATAACTGAAGCTTTCTTT. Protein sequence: CASSRRTGGVITEAFF.

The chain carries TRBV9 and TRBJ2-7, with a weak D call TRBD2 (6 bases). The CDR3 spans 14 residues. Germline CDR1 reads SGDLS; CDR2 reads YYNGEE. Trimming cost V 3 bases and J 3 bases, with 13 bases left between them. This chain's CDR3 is CASSAGGGGYEQYF. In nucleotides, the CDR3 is TGTGCCAGCAGCGCTGGTGGGGGAGGCTACGAGCAGTACTTC.

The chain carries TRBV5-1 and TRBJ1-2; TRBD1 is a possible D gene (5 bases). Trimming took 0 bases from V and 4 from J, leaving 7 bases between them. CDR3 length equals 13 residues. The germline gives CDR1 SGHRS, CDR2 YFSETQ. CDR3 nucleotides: TGCGCCAGCAGCTTGGACGACAGCTATGGCTACACCTTC. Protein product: CASSLDDSYGYTF. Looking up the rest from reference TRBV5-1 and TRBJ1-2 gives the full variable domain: KAGVTQTPRYLIKTRGQQVTLSCSPISGHRSVSWYQQTPGQGLQFLFEYFSETQRNKGNFPGRFSGRQFSNSRSEMNVSTLELGDSALYLCASSLDDSYGYTFGSGTRLTVV.

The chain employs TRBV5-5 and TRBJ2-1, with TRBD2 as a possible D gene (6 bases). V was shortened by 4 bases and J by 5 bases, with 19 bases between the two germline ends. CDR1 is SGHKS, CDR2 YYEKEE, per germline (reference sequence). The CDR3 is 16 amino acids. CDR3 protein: CASSPMGGTSNNEQFF. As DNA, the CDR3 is TGTGCCAGCAGCCCGATGGGCGGGACCTCTAACAATGAGCAGTTCTTC.

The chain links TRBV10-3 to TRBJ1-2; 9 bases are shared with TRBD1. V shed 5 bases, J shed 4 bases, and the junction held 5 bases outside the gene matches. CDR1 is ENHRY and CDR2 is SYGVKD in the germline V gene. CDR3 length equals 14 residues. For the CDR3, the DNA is TGTGCCATCAGTAACAGGGGGCAGGGCTATGGCTACACCTTC. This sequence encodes CAISNRGQGYGYTF.

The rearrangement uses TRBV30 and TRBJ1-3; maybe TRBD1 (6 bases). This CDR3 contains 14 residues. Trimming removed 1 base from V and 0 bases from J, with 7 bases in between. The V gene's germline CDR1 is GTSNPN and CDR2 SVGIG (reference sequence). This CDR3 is CAWSGGGSGNTIYF. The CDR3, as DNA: TGTGCCTGGAGTGGAGGGGGCTCTGGAAACACCATATATTTT.

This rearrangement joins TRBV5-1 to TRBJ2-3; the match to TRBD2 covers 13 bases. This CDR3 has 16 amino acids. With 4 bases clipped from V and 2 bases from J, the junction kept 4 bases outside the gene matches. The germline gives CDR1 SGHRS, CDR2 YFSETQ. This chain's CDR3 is CASSRGTSGVTDTQYF. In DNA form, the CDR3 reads TGCGCCAGCAGCCGCGGGACTAGCGGGGTCACAGATACGCAGTATTTT.

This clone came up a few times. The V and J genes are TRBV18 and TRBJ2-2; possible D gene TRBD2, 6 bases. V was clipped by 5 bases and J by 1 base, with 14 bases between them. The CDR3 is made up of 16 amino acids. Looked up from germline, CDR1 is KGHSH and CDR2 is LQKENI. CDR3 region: CASSGVAVMNTGELFF. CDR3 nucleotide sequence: TGTGCCAGCTCAGGAGTAGCGGTTATGAACACCGGGGAGCTGTTTTTT.

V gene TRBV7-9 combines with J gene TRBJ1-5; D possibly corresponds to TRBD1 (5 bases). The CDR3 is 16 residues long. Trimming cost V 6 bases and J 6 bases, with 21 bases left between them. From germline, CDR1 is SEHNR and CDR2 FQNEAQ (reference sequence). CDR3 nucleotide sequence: TGTGCCAGCAGACGATACTACAGGCGCATCGGTCAGCCCCAGCATTTT. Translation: CASRRYYRRIGQPQHF.

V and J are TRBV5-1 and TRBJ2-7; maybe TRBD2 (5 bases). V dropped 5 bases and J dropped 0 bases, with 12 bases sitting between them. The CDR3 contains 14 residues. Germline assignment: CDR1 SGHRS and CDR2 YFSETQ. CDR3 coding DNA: TGCGCCAGCAGTATAAGCGGCAGCTCCTACGAGCAGTACTTC. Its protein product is CASSISGSSYEQYF.

The chain's CDR3 is CASTPRGPSAYNEQFF. In DNA, the CDR3 is TGTGCCAGCACCCCGAGGGGGCCCAGCGCCTACAATGAGCAGTTCTTC. V and J are TRBV6-2 or TRBV6-3 and TRBJ2-1, with TRBD1 matching 7 bases. Germline V gene data show CDR1 as MNHEY and CDR2 as SVGEGT. V lost 7 bases, J lost 2 bases, and 11 bases stayed unmatched. This CDR3 region has 16 residues.

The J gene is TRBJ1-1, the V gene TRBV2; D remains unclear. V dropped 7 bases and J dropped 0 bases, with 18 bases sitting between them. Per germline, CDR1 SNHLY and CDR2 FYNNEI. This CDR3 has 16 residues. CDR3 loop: CASMWGAAILNTEAFF. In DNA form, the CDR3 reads TGTGCCAGCATGTGGGGAGCCGCAATCCTGAACACTGAAGCTTTCTTT.

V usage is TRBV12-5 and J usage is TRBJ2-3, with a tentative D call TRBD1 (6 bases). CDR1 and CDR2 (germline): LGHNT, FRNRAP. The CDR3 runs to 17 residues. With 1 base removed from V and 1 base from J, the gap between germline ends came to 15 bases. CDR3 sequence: CASGLATGILGTDTQYF. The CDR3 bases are TGTGCTAGTGGTTTGGCCACAGGGATTTTGGGCACAGATACGCAGTATTTT. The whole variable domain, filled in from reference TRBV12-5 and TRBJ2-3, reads DARVTQTPRHKVTEMGQEVTMRCQPILGHNTVFWYRQTMMQGLELLAYFRNRAPLDDSGMPKDRFSAEMPDATLATLKIQPSEPRDSAVYFCASGLATGILGTDTQYFGPGTRLTVL.

The CDR3 is CASSRDRDSQNYGYTF. CDR3 in DNA: TGTGCCAGCTCAAGGGACAGGGATAGCCAAAACTATGGCTACACCTTC. The chain carries TRBV18 and TRBJ1-2; TRBD1 agrees at 9 bases. The CDR3 length is 16 residues. The trim removed 5 bases at V and 2 bases at J, leaving 9 bases unmatched. Germline loops: CDR1 KGHSH, CDR2 LQKENI.

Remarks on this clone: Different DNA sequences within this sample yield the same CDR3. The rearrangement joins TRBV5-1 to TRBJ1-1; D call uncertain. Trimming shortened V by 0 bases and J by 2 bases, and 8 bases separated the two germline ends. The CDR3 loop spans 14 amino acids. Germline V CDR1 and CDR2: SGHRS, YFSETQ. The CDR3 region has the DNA TGCGCCAGCAGCTTGGAGCCGGTCAACACTGAAGCTTTCTTT. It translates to CASSLEPVNTEAFF. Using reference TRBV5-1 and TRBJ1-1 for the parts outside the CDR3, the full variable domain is KAGVTQTPRYLIKTRGQQVTLSCSPISGHRSVSWYQQTPGQGLQFLFEYFSETQRNKGNFPGRFSGRQFSNSRSEMNVSTLELGDSALYLCASSLEPVNTEAFFGQGTRLTVV.

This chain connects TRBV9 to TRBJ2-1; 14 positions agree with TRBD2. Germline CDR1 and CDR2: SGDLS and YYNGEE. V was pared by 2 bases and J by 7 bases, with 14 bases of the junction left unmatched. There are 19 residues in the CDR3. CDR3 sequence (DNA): TGTGCCAGCAGCGTCGGGACTAGCGGGAGCCCGGGTCCGGGGAATGAGCAGTTCTTC. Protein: CASSVGTSGSPGPGNEQFF.

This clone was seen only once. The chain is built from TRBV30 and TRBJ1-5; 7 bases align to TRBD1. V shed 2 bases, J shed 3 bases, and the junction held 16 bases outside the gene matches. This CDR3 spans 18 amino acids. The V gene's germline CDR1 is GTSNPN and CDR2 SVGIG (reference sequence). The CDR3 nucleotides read TGTGCCTGGAGTAAAAGGACAGGTAGGACGATGGACAATCAGCCCCAGCATTTT. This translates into CAWSKRTGRTMDNQPQHF.

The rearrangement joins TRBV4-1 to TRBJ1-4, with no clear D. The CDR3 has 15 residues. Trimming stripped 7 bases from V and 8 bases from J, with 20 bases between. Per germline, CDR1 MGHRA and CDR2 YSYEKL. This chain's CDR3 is CASTFEMVAGEKLFF. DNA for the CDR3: TGCGCCAGCACGTTCGAAATGGTGGCCGGGGAAAAACTGTTTTTT.

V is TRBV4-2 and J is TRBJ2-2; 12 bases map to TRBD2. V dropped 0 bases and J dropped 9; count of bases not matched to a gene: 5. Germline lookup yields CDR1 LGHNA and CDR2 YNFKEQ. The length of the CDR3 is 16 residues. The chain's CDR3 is CASSQDMTSGGWELFF. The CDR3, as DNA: TGTGCCAGCAGCCAAGATATGACTAGCGGGGGCTGGGAGCTGTTTTTT.

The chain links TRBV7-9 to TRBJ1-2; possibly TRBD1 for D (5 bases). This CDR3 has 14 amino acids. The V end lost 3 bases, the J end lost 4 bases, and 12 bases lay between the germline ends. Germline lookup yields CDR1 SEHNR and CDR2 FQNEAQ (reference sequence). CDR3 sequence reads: CASSFPDIGYGYTF. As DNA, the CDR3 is TGTGCCAGCAGCTTCCCGGACATAGGCTATGGCTACACCTTC.

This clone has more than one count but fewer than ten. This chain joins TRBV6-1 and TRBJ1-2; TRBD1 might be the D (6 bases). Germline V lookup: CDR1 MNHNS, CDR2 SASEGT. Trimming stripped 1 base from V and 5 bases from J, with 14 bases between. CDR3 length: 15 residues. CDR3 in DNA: TGTGCCAGCAGTGAAGAGGCAGGGGTGGTTTATGGCTACACCTTC. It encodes CASSEEAGVVYGYTF.

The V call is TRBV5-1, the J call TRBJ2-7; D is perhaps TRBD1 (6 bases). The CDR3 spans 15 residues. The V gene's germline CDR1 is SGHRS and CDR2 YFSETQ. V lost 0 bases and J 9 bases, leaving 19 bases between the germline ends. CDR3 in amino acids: CASSLDPAGAQGQYF. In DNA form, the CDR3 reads TGCGCCAGCAGCTTGGACCCGGCAGGGGCCCAGGGGCAGTACTTC. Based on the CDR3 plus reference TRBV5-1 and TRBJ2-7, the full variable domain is KAGVTQTPRYLIKTRGQQVTLSCSPISGHRSVSWYQQTPGQGLQFLFEYFSETQRNKGNFPGRFSGRQFSNSRSEMNVSTLELGDSALYLCASSLDPAGAQGQYFGPGTRLTVT.

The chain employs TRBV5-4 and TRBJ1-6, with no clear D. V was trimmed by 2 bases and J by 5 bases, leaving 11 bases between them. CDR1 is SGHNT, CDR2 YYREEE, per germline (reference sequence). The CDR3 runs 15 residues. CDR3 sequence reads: CASSLSGSNNSPLHF. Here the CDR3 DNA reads TGTGCCAGCAGCTTATCAGGTTCTAATAATTCACCCCTCCACTTT.

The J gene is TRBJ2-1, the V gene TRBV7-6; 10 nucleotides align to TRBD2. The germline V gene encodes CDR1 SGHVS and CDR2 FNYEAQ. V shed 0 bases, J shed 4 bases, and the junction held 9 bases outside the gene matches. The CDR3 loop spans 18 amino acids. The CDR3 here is CASSLAPGLASRYNEQFF. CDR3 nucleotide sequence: TGTGCCAGCAGCTTAGCGCCGGGACTAGCGTCTCGATACAATGAGCAGTTCTTC.